The 15 T cell receptor beta chains below were found in one sample sequenced in a study of CD4+ T cells in melanoma. The table came from immunoSEQ multiplex PCR; TCRdb's copy has only in-frame clones and leaves some out. The sample lists about 10,000 clones; approximately 60% were seen once. Sequences were obtained from cells from a culture (not recorded whether cultured in vitro). These receptor sequences come from a human donor with melanoma.

The rearrangement joins TRBV27 to TRBJ2-1; 13 nucleotides line up with TRBD2. Trimming took 5 bases from V and 7 from J; bases not matched to a gene: 8. The CDR3 length is 16 residues. Per the germline V gene, CDR1 is MNHEY and CDR2 is SMNVEV (reference sequence). The DNA for the CDR3 is TGTGCCAGCAGTAGACTAGCGGGGGGATTGGCGAATGAGCAGTTCTTC. It is translated as CASSRLAGGLANEQFF.

The J gene is TRBJ2-1, the V gene TRBV11-1; D may be TRBD2 (6 bases). The germline V gene has CDR1 SGHAT and CDR2 FQDESV (reference sequence). V was clipped by 5 bases and J by 10 bases, with 15 bases between them. CDR3 length equals 13 residues. CDR3 amino acids: CASSLYGAGEQFF. In DNA, the CDR3 is TGTGCCAGCAGCCTCTATGGGGCGGGGGAGCAGTTCTTC.

CDR3: CASSLDGERLFF. As DNA, the CDR3 is TGCGCCAGCAGCTTGGATGGGGAGCGACTGTTTTTT. This sequence joins TRBV5-1 and TRBJ1-4; D gene ambiguous. V was shortened by 0 bases and J by 13 bases, with 10 bases between the two germline ends. The CDR3 has 12 amino acids. Germline V CDR1 and CDR2: SGHRS, YFSETQ. Full variable domain (missing parts from reference TRBV5-1 and TRBJ1-4): KAGVTQTPRYLIKTRGQQVTLSCSPISGHRSVSWYQQTPGQGLQFLFEYFSETQRNKGNFPGRFSGRQFSNSRSEMNVSTLELGDSALYLCASSLDGERLFFGSGTQLSVL.

This clone was seen a handful of times. The chain links TRBV10-1 to TRBJ2-2; unclear D gene. V was shortened by 7 bases and J by 3 bases, with 6 bases between the two germline ends. CDR1 and CDR2 (germline): WNHNN, SYGVQD (reference sequence). The CDR3 loop spans 12 amino acids. The CDR3 spells CASTGYTGELFF. The CDR3 DNA reads TGCGCCAGCACCGGTTACACCGGGGAGCTGTTTTTT.

This clone was counted between two and nine times. This chain connects TRBV12-5 to TRBJ1-6; 9 bases are a match to TRBD1. Germline V gene lookup returns CDR1 LGHNT and CDR2 FRNRAP. This CDR3 region has 16 residues. V gave up 2 bases and J gave up 11 bases; unmatched junction bases: 10. CDR3 in DNA: TGTGCTAGTGGTTTGATAACCGGGACAGGGAAAACACCCCTCCACTTT. Residues: CASGLITGTGKTPLHF. The complete variable domain, with remaining parts taken from reference TRBV12-5 and TRBJ1-6, reads DARVTQTPRHKVTEMGQEVTMRCQPILGHNTVFWYRQTMMQGLELLAYFRNRAPLDDSGMPKDRFSAEMPDATLATLKIQPSEPRDSAVYFCASGLITGTGKTPLHFGNGTRLTVT.

The chain carries TRBV6-1 and TRBJ1-2; D remains unclear. V lost 10 bases to trimming and J lost 2 bases, with 17 bases between them. The CDR3 is 14 amino acids. CDR1 and CDR2 from the germline V gene are MNHNS and SASEGT. For the CDR3, the DNA is TGTGCCACCCTCCCATCCGGACGGAACTATGGCTACACCTTC. It yields the protein CATLPSGRNYGYTF.

The chain uses TRBV19 and TRBJ1-2; perhaps TRBD1 as D (5 bases). Trimming left V 5 bases short and J 2 bases short, with 21 bases between. Germline values: CDR1 LNHDA, CDR2 SQIVND (reference sequence). The CDR3 length is 17 residues. This CDR3 reads CASSPRGGIKVNYGYTF. The CDR3, as DNA: TGTGCCAGTAGTCCCCGGGGCGGAATAAAAGTGAACTATGGCTACACCTTC.

This chain joins TRBV7-2 and TRBJ1-1, with D maybe TRBD1 (5 bases). The V end lost 2 bases, the J end lost 1 base, and 8 bases lay between the germline ends. The length of the CDR3 is 14 residues. The V gene's germline CDR1 is SGHTA and CDR2 FQGNSA. CDR3 amino acids: CASSLQGGNTEAFF. The CDR3 coding sequence is TGTGCCAGCAGCTTACAGGGTGGGAACACTGAAGCTTTCTTT.

The V and J genes are TRBV5-1 and TRBJ1-1, with a tentative D call TRBD1 (5 bases). The germline V gene has CDR1 SGHRS and CDR2 YFSETQ. V lost 0 bases to trimming and J lost 4 bases, with 13 bases between them. The CDR3 is 15 residues long. This CDR3 is CASSLVPGGITEAFF. The CDR3 DNA reads TGCGCCAGCAGCTTGGTTCCCGGGGGAATCACTGAAGCTTTCTTT.

This clone was observed a handful of times. The chain combines TRBV11-2 with TRBJ1-2, with D maybe TRBD1 (6 bases). V gave up 2 bases and J gave up 13 bases, with 14 bases separating them. The CDR3 has 12 amino acids. The germline CDR1 and CDR2 sequences are SGHAT and FQNNGV. The CDR3 loop reads CASSLTQGLGTF. The DNA of the CDR3 is TGTGCCAGCAGCTTAACTCAGGGGCTCGGCACCTTC.

The gene calls are TRBV27 and TRBJ2-2, with D possibly matching TRBD1 (6 bases). V lost 6 bases and J 4 bases, leaving 12 bases between the germline ends. CDR3 length equals 14 residues. Germline V CDR1 and CDR2: MNHEY, SMNVEV (reference sequence). The CDR3 coding sequence is TGTGCCAGCAGACTTACAGGGATCACCGGGGAGCTGTTTTTT. Translation gives CASRLTGITGELFF.

This clone was seen only a few times. The chain recombines TRBV5-1 with TRBJ1-1, with 7 bases that match TRBD1. CDR3 length equals 14 residues. Per germline, CDR1 SGHRS and CDR2 YFSETQ. The ends lost 0 bases at V and 2 bases at J; junction bases unmatched: 1. The CDR3 spells CASSLEGANTEAFF. Here the CDR3 DNA reads TGCGCCAGCAGCTTGGAGGGGGCCAACACTGAAGCTTTCTTT.

This clone has just a few counts. J is TRBJ1-1 and V is TRBV7-9, with D hard to call. The V end was cut by 2 bases, the J end by 1 base, with 5 bases between. CDR3 length equals 13 residues. The germline CDR1 and CDR2 sequences are SEHNR and FQNEAQ (reference sequence). In nucleotides, the CDR3 is TGTGCCAGCAGCTTAAAGGCGAACACTGAAGCTTTCTTT. Its translation: CASSLKANTEAFF.

The chain couples TRBV5-1 to TRBJ1-1; D unclear. The CDR3 runs 14 residues. Trimming removed 2 bases from V and 0 bases from J, with 8 bases in between. Germline CDR1 is SGHRS and CDR2 is YFSETQ. Written as DNA, the CDR3 is TGCGCCAGCAGCTTCCAGGCCGTGAACACTGAAGCTTTCTTT. Amino acid sequence: CASSFQAVNTEAFF. The full variable domain, with the rest looked up from reference TRBV5-1 and TRBJ1-1, is KAGVTQTPRYLIKTRGQQVTLSCSPISGHRSVSWYQQTPGQGLQFLFEYFSETQRNKGNFPGRFSGRQFSNSRSEMNVSTLELGDSALYLCASSFQAVNTEAFFGQGTRLTVV.

Only one count was recorded for this clone. V gene TRBV11-2 combines with J gene TRBJ2-7; 9 nucleotides match TRBD1. The junction had 6 bases not matched to a gene; V was cut back by 1 base and J by 5 bases. There are 15 residues in the CDR3. Germline CDR1 reads SGHAT; CDR2 reads FQNNGV. The CDR3 reads CASSLVGDRADEQYF. The DNA for the CDR3 is TGTGCCAGCAGCTTAGTTGGGGACAGGGCAGACGAGCAGTACTTC. Full variable domain (rest looked up from reference TRBV11-2 and TRBJ2-7): EAGVAQSPRYKIIEKRQSVAFWCNPISGHATLYWYQQILGQGPKLLIQFQNNGVVDDSQLPKDRFSAERLKGVDSTLKIQPAKLEDSAVYLCASSLVGDRADEQYFGPGTRLTVT.